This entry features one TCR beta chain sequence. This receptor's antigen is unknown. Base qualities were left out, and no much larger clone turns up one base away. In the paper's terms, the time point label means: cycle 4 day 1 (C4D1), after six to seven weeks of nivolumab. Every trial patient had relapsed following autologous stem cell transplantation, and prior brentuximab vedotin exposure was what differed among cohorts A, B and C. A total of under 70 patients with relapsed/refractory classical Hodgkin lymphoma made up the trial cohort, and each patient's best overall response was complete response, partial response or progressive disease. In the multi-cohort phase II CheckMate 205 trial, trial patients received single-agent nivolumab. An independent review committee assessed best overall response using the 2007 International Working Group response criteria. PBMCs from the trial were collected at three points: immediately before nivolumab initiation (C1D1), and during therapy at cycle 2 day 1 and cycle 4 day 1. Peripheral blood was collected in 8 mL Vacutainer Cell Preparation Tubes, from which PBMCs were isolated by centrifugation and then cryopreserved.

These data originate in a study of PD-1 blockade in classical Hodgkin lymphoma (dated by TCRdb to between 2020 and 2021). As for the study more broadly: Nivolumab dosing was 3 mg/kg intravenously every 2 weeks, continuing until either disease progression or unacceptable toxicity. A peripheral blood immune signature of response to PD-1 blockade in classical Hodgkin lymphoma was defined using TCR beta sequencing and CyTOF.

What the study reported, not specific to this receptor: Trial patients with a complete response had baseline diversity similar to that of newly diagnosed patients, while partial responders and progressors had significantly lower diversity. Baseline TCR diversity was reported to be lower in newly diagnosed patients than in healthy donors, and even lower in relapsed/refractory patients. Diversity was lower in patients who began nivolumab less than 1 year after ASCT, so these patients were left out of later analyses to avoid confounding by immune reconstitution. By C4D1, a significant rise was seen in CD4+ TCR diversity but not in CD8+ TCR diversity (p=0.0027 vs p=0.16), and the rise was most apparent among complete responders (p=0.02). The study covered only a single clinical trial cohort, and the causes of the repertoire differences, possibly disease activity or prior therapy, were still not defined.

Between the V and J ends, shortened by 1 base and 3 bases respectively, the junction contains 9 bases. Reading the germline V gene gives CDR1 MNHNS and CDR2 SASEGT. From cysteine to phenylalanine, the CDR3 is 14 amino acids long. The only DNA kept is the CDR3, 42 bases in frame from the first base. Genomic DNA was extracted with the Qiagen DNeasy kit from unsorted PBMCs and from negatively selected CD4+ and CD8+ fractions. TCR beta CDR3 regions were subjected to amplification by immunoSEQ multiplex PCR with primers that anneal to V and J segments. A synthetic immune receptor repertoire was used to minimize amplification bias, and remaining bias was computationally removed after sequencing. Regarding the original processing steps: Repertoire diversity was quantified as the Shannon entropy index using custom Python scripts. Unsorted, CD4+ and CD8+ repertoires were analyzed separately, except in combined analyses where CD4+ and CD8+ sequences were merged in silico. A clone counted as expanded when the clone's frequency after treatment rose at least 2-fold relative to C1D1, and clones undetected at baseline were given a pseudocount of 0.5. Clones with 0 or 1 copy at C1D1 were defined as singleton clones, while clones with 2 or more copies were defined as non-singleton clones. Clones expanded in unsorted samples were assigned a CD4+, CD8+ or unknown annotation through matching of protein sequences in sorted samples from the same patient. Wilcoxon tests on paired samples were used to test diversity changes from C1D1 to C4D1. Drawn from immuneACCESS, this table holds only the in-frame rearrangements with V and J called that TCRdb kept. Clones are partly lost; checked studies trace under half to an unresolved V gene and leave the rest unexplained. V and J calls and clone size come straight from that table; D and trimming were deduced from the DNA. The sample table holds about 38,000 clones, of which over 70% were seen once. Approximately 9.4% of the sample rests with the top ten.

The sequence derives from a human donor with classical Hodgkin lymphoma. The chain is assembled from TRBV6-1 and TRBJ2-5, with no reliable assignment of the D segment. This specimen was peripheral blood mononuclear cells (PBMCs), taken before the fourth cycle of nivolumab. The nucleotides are TGTGCCAGCAGTGAAGACAGACTCAAAGAGACCCAGTACTTC. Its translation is CASSEDRLKETQYF.